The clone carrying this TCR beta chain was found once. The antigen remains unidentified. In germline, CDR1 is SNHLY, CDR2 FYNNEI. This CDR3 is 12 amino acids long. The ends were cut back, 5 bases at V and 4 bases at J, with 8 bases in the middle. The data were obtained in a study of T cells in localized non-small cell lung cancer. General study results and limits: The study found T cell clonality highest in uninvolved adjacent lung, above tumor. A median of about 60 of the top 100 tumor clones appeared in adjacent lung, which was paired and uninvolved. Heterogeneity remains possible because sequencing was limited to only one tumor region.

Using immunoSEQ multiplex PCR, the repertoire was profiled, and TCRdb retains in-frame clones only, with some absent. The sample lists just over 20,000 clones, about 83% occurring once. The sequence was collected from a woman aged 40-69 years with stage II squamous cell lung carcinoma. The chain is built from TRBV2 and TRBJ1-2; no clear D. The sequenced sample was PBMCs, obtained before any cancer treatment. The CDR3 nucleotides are TGTGCCAGCAGTTCGGGAGTCTATGGCTACACCTTC. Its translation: CASSSGVYGYTF.